The sequence of this T cell receptor (beta chain) was determined in a study of neurological immune-mediated disorders. About the study: Of approximately 34 multiple sclerosis patients, roughly 30 were relapsing-remitting and 3 secondary progressive. Study-level points and caveats: The greatest degree of TCR clonal expansion was observed in HTLV-1-associated myelopathy, with the lowest in multiple sclerosis, below that of healthy controls.

TCRdb reanalysed the 5' RACE reads using MiXCR and keeps one entry per CDR3 protein. This table holds around 94,000 distinct CDR3 sequences, about 3.8% found once. Germline CDR1 and CDR2: SGHDT and YYEEEE. V was trimmed by 1 base and J by 4 bases, leaving 3 bases between them. The CDR3 extends over 12 amino acids. There are many counts of this clonotype. What it recognizes is unknown. The sequenced sample was PBMCs. The receptor comes from a woman younger than 35 with multiple sclerosis. The chain links TRBV5-6 to TRBJ1-3; D is undetermined. This chain's CDR3 is CASSLWGNTIYF. CDR3 nucleotides: TGTGCCAGCAGCTTGTGGGGAAACACCATATATTTT.